These T cell receptor beta chains were read from a single sample in a study of T cells in localized non-small cell lung cancer. Produced via immunoSEQ multiplex PCR; TCRdb's table is partial and in-frame only. The sample lists under 100,000 clones, approximately 90% occurring once. Sequenced material: peripheral blood, taken before any cancer treatment. Every receptor here comes from a woman aged 40-70 years with stage I squamous cell lung carcinoma. CDR3s include the opening cysteine and the closing phenylalanine or tryptophan. A D gene is named only where the DNA matches it firmly. Clone size, where shown, is once, few, many, or a class for clones that have expanded.

j_call clone_size v_call cdr3_length d_call cdr3_nt cdr3_aa
TRBJ2-7 NA TRBV20-1 11 NA TGCGCGGGGACCGGGACGTACGAGCAGTACTTC CAGTGTYEQYF
TRBJ2-7 NA TRBV5-5 16 TRBD1 TGTGCCAGCAGCTTATTGGCTGGACAGGGGGGCTACGAGCAGTACTTC CASSLLAGQGGYEQYF
TRBJ2-3 NA TRBV30 15 NA TGTGCCTGGAGTGTTGACGGAATTAGCACAGATACGCAGTATTTT CAWSVDGISTDTQYF
TRBJ2-3 NA TRBV11-2 16 NA TGTGCCAGCAGCTTGGCGGGTCTCCTGGGCACAGATACGCAGTATTTT CASSLAGLLGTDTQYF
TRBJ2-5 few TRBV19 16 NA TGTGCCAGTAGTATTGGGAAGGGCAGTGGTTCAGAGACCCAGTACTTC CASSIGKGSGSETQYF
TRBJ1-5 NA TRBV19 15 TRBD1 TGTGCCAGTCGAACAGGGGGAACTAGCAATCAGCCCCAGCATTTT CASRTGGTSNQPQHF
TRBJ1-4 NA TRBV30 13 NA TGTGCCTGGAGTTGGGGCGACAATGAAAAACTGTTTTTT CAWSWGDNEKLFF
TRBJ1-1 NA TRBV4-1 13 NA TGCGCCAGCAGCCAACCAAGGAACACTGAAGCTTTCTTT CASSQPRNTEAFF
TRBJ2-7 NA TRBV6-6 16 NA TGTGCCAGCAGCCCCCGCGGGGGCGGGAGCTCCTACGAGCAGTACTTC CASSPRGGGSSYEQYF
TRBJ1-1 NA TRBV18 15 NA TGTGCCAGCTCACCACCCCCCGTCGGGGAGACTGAAGCTTTCTTT CASSPPPVGETEAFF
TRBJ1-3 NA TRBV7-8 18 TRBD1 TGTGCCAGCAGCTTATCCTCAGGGACAGTGGGCTCTGGAAACACCATATATTTT CASSLSSGTVGSGNTIYF
TRBJ1-1 few TRBV30 16 NA TGTGCCTGCAAACAGGGTCATGCCAACCAGAACACTGAAGCTTTCTTT CACKQGHANQNTEAFF
TRBJ1-4 few TRBV7-9 14 NA TGTGCCAGCAGCTTTCGGGGGGCCGGTGAAAAACTGTTTTTT CASSFRGAGEKLFF
TRBJ1-6 NA TRBV15 18 NA TGTGCCACCAGCAGAGTCCTTTTGATGACAGCCGGGGATTCACCCCTCCACTTT CATSRVLLMTAGDSPLHF
TRBJ1-2 NA TRBV7-2 14 NA TGTGCCAGCAGGACAGGTCCCCTAGACTATGGCTACACCTTC CASRTGPLDYGYTF
TRBJ1-6 NA TRBV4-2 15 NA TGTGCCAGCAGCCAAGAAGGGGGGTCGGGGTCACCCCTCCACTTT CASSQEGGSGSPLHF
TRBJ1-1 NA TRBV18 13 NA TGTGCCAGCTCACCGGACGGTGTCACTGAAGCTTTCTTT CASSPDGVTEAFF
TRBJ1-1 NA TRBV7-9 16 NA TGTGCCAGCAGCTCACCTACAGGCCGCGGGGTCACTGAAGCTTTCTTT CASSSPTGRGVTEAFF
TRBJ2-3 NA TRBV19 13 NA TGTGCCAGTAGTACGGGACTTGGGGATACGCAGTATTTT CASSTGLGDTQYF
TRBJ1-2 NA TRBV6-1 13 NA TGTGCCAGCAGTGAAGCCCAATTAACGTACTACACCTTC CASSEAQLTYYTF
TRBJ1-4 NA TRBV14 19 TRBD1 TGTGCCAGCAGCCTGTTATACACCGGGACAGGGGGGCCTAATGAAAAACTGTTTTTT CASSLLYTGTGGPNEKLFF
TRBJ2-2 once TRBV9 15 NA TGTGCCAGCAGCGGAGGACTCGCGAACACCGGGGAGCTGTTTTTT CASSGGLANTGELFF
TRBJ1-1 NA TRBV6-5 14 NA TGTGCCAGCAGTTACGCGACAGAAAGGTCGGAAGCTTTCTTT CASSYATERSEAFF
TRBJ2-4 few TRBV7-9 14 NA TGTGCCAGCACCGCCGGGGAAGCCAAAAACATTCAGTACTTC CASTAGEAKNIQYF
TRBJ1-1 NA TRBV9 16 TRBD1 TGTGCCAGCAGCTTATCGACCGGGACAGGGGACACTGAAGCTTTCTTT CASSLSTGTGDTEAFF
TRBJ2-7 NA TRBV9 14 TRBD1 TGTGCCAGCAGCGTAGGGACAGGGCGGTACGAGCAGTACTTC CASSVGTGRYEQYF
TRBJ1-5 NA TRBV7-6 14 NA TGTGCCAGCAGCTTTGGAGAAAGCAATCAGCCCCAGCATTTT CASSFGESNQPQHF
TRBJ1-1 few TRBV19 17 NA TGTGCCAGTAGGGGACTTTTGGATGACCTGTTGAACACTGAAGCTTTCTTT CASRGLLDDLLNTEAFF
TRBJ2-5 NA TRBV6-6 15 TRBD1 TGTGCCAGCAGCCCCGGGACAGGGGATTTAGAGACCCAGTACTTC CASSPGTGDLETQYF
TRBJ1-4 NA TRBV9 14 TRBD1 TGTGCCAGCAGCTCCGGACAGGGAAACGAAAAACTGTTTTTT CASSSGQGNEKLFF
TRBJ1-6 once TRBV5-6 18 NA TGTGCCAGCAGCGACTTGGGGGGACGCAGGGAAGTGAGCTCACCCCTCCACTTT CASSDLGGRREVSSPLHF
TRBJ2-7 NA TRBV5-4 15 TRBD1 TGTGCCAGCAGCTTGGCCGGGGGACAGGGTGTCGAGCAGTACTTC CASSLAGGQGVEQYF
TRBJ2-3 NA TRBV19 14 TRBD2 TGTGCCAGTAGTATTAGCGGGGTCACAGATACGCAGTATTTT CASSISGVTDTQYF